One and the same sample provided the 17 T cell receptor beta chains below, sequenced in a study of regulatory T cells in long-lasting Graves disease. The time point here: newly diagnosed GD, antithyroid drugs for less than 3 months. The authors made the TCR library using RNA they extracted from PBMCs. With iRepertoire HTBI primers and Arm-PCR of CDR3 regions, TCR beta libraries were built. TCRdb re-derived calls from the multiplex PCR reads in MiXCR, one entry per CDR3 protein. The sample has roughly 560,000 distinct CDR3 sequences, about 16% seen once. These same records also appear under a second study, on T cells in Graves' hyperthyroidism and ophthalmopathy.

Sequencing was performed on peripheral blood mononuclear cells (PBMCs), taken at new diagnosis, from a patient treated with antithyroid drugs. These receptors all come from a woman aged 40-60 years with Graves disease.

This clonotype showed up many times. The chain links TRBV3-1 to TRBJ2-3; perhaps TRBD1 as D (5 bases). The CDR3 contains 15 residues. Germline-derived CDR1 and CDR2 are LGHDT and YNNKEL (reference sequence). V lost 8 bases and J 2 bases, leaving 17 bases between the germline ends. CDR3: CASAGYKGSTDTQYF. The DNA of the CDR3 is TGTGCCAGCGCCGGATACAAGGGGTCCACAGATACGCAGTATTTT.

In its sample, this clonotype was seen many times. The chain employs TRBV2 and TRBJ2-7, with D hard to call. The germline V gene has CDR1 SNHLY and CDR2 FYNNEI. The CDR3 is made up of 11 amino acids. V shed 5 bases and J shed 4 bases, with 6 bases lying between them. CDR3 protein: CASSPVYEQYF. The CDR3 DNA sequence: TGTGCCAGCAGTCCCGTGTACGAGCAGTACTTC.

This clonotype has at least ten counts. This chain joins TRBV20-1 and TRBJ2-7, with D possibly TRBD1 on 6 matching bases. Trimming pared 2 bases from V and 0 bases from J, leaving 14 bases between. Germline values: CDR1 DFQATT, CDR2 SNEGSKA (reference sequence). The CDR3 loop spans 15 amino acids. The CDR3: CSARNGQRSSYEQYF. CDR3 in DNA: TGCAGTGCTAGAAATGGACAGAGATCCTCCTACGAGCAGTACTTC.

This clonotype has ten or more counts. V is TRBV4-1 and J is TRBJ2-3, with 10 nucleotides matching TRBD2. With 0 bases clipped from V and 2 bases from J, the junction kept 2 bases outside the gene matches. The CDR3 length is 16 residues. Germline-derived CDR1 and CDR2 are MGHRA and YSYEKL. CDR3 in amino acids: CASSQELAGFTDTQYF. The CDR3 region has the DNA TGCGCCAGCAGCCAAGAACTAGCGGGGTTCACAGATACGCAGTATTTT.

This clonotype was detected many times. The V gene is TRBV30, the J gene TRBJ2-3, with D perhaps matching TRBD2 (5 bases). Trimming took 0 bases from V and 0 from J, leaving 10 bases between them. CDR1 is GTSNPN and CDR2 is SVGIG in the germline V gene (reference sequence). The CDR3 covers 15 residues. The CDR3 protein is CAWSVLSGSTDTQYF. The CDR3 DNA reads TGTGCCTGGAGTGTACTGAGCGGAAGCACAGATACGCAGTATTTT.

The genes are TRBV20-1 and TRBJ1-2; D is ambiguous. Germline CDR1 reads DFQATT; CDR2 reads SNEGSKA (reference sequence). The V gene lost 2 bases and the J gene lost 0 bases, with 13 bases spanning the gap. CDR3 length: 15 residues. The CDR3 is CSARTPYPANYGYTF. The CDR3 DNA sequence: TGCAGTGCTAGAACGCCGTATCCGGCTAACTATGGCTACACCTTC.

This clonotype showed up many times. The chain carries TRBV28 and TRBJ2-5; possibly TRBD1 for D (5 bases). Germline CDR1 MDHEN, CDR2 SYDVKM. The CDR3 totals 11 residues. The ends were cut back, 2 bases at V and 11 bases at J, with 9 bases in the middle. The CDR3 sequence: CASSLQGQQYF. CDR3 DNA sequence: TGTGCCAGCAGTTTACAGGGCCAGCAGTACTTC.

The V gene is TRBV10-3, the J gene TRBJ2-7; D gene unclear. CDR3 length: 12 amino acids. Germline CDR1 reads ENHRY; CDR2 reads SYGVKD. V lost 3 bases and J lost 8, with 11 bases in between. The CDR3 region is CAISDPVWKQYF. CDR3 nucleotides: TGTGCCATCAGTGATCCAGTTTGGAAGCAGTACTTC.

V and J are TRBV9 and TRBJ1-2; D remains unclear. The V and J ends lost 0 bases and 0 bases respectively, with 6 bases between them. Germline V CDR1 and CDR2: SGDLS, YYNGEE. The CDR3 is 14 residues long. Written as DNA, the CDR3 is TGTGCCAGCAGCGTAGCACAGACTAACTATGGCTACACCTTC. This sequence encodes CASSVAQTNYGYTF.

The chain combines TRBV9 with TRBJ2-5; D may be TRBD2 (5 bases). There are 15 residues in the CDR3. Per the germline V gene, CDR1 is SGDLS and CDR2 is YYNGEE. The V gene lost 1 base and the J gene lost 5 bases, with 15 bases spanning the gap. CDR3 region: CASSVTPAEGETQYF. CDR3 DNA: TGTGCCAGCAGCGTAACTCCCGCCGAGGGTGAGACCCAGTACTTC.

There are many counts of this clonotype. This chain connects TRBV11-2 to TRBJ2-7; 12 nucleotides agree with TRBD2. The trim removed 2 bases at V and 2 bases at J, leaving 10 bases unmatched. The CDR3 contains 18 residues. CDR1 and CDR2 (germline): SGHAT, FQNNGV. The CDR3 sequence is CASSLSGTGLAGTYEQYF. CDR3 DNA sequence: TGTGCCAGCAGCTTAAGCGGAACCGGACTAGCGGGGACCTACGAGCAGTACTTC.

This clonotype has ten or more counts. The chain employs TRBV20-1 and TRBJ2-3, with a possible D match to TRBD1 (6 bases). CDR3 size: 13 residues. V shed 5 bases and J shed 1 base, with 10 bases lying between them. CDR1 and CDR2 (germline): DFQATT, SNEGSKA (reference sequence). The CDR3 loop reads CSAHRVGTDTQYF. The CDR3 bases are TGCAGTGCTCACAGGGTTGGCACAGATACGCAGTATTTT.

This clonotype was counted between two and nine times. The V gene is TRBV7-6, the J gene TRBJ1-1; TRBD1 matches at 12 bases. The germline V gene encodes CDR1 SGHVS and CDR2 FNYEAQ. This CDR3 has 16 amino acids. Trimming removed 3 bases from V and 11 bases from J; junction bases left unmatched: 13. CDR3 region: CASSFNYRDRGLGAFF. The CDR3 DNA is TGTGCCAGCAGCTTCAACTACCGGGACAGGGGGCTCGGTGCTTTCTTT.

This clonotype has a count of ten or more. The gene calls are TRBV6-1 and TRBJ2-7, with D perhaps matching TRBD1 (6 bases). The CDR3 runs 15 residues. V lost 5 bases and J 0 bases, leaving 14 bases between the germline ends. CDR1 MNHNS and CDR2 SASEGT come from the germline V gene. CDR3 sequence reads: CASSRQDGYSYEQYF. The CDR3 nucleotides are TGTGCCAGCAGTCGACAGGACGGGTACTCCTACGAGCAGTACTTC.

To note about this clonotype: A far more abundant clone sits one base away, making this likely a read error. This rearrangement joins TRBV12-3 or TRBV12-4 to TRBJ2-1; D assignment may be TRBD1 or TRBD2 (6 bases each). The CDR3 contains 14 residues. Trimming removed 1 base at V and 10 bases at J, with 14 bases between. DNA of the CDR3: TGTGCCAGCAGTTTAGGGGGGGCGAACTACGAGCAGTTCTTC. Amino acids: CASSLGGANYEQFF.

This clonotype was observed a handful of times. This chain joins TRBV30 and TRBJ1-2; tentative D call: TRBD1 (5 bases). V was shortened by 0 bases and J by 3 bases, with 23 bases between the two germline ends. Germline loops: CDR1 GTSNPN, CDR2 SVGIG (reference sequence). The CDR3 covers 18 residues. The CDR3 is CAWSVWLSRDYRDYGYTF. The CDR3 DNA reads TGTGCCTGGAGTGTATGGCTAAGCAGGGACTATAGGGACTATGGCTACACCTTC.

The table lists this clonotype with a few counts. The chain combines TRBV6-6 with TRBJ2-3; 12 nucleotides align to TRBD2. Germline V gene data show CDR1 as MNHNY and CDR2 as SVGAGI (reference sequence). The CDR3 has 20 residues. The J segment lost 4 bases and the V segment lost 0 bases, leaving 14 bases of the junction unmatched. The CDR3 is CASSYSSPTLAGGLADTQYF. CDR3 DNA sequence: TGTGCCAGCAGTTACTCGTCGCCCACTCTAGCGGGGGGGTTAGCAGATACGCAGTATTTT.